The clone carrying this T cell receptor beta chain was detected ten times or more. The length of the CDR3 is 12 residues. Germline V gene lookup returns CDR1 SGHDN and CDR2 FVKESK. Trimming pared 4 bases from V and 3 bases from J, leaving 7 bases between. Generation of TCR cDNA used 5'RACE template switching (which added a universal primer site and UMIs). TCRdb ran MiXCR on the 5' RACE reads and lists one entry per CDR3 protein. In the table there are around 140,000 distinct CDR3 sequences, around 6.3% of which are singletons. The sample belongs to a study of T cells after yellow fever vaccination. The sequencing here drew on CD4+ T cells sorted from PBMCs, taken 10 days after the yellow fever booster vaccination. The genes are TRBV14 and TRBJ2-7; the D is unclear. This TCR was sampled from a man in his thirties or forties who received the YFV17D yellow fever vaccine. CDR3 DNA: TGTGCCAGCAGCCGGGCCGACTACGAGCAGTACTTC. This encodes CASSRADYEQYF.